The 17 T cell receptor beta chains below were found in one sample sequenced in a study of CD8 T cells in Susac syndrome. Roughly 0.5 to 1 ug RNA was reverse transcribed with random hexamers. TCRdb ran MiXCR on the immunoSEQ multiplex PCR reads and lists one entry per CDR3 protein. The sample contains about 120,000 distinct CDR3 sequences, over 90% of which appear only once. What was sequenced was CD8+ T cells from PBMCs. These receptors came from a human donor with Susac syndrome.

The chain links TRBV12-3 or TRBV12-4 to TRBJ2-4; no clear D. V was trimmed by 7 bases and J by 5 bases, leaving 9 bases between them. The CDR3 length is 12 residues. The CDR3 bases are TGTGCCAGCACATCGGCCGAAAACATTCAGTACTTC. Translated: CASTSAENIQYF.

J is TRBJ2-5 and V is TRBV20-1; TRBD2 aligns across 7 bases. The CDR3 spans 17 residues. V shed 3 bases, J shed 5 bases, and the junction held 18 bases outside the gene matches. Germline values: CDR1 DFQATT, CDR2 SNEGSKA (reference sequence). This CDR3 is CSAREDSASGRWETQYF. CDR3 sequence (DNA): TGCAGTGCTAGGGAAGATAGCGCTAGCGGCCGGTGGGAGACCCAGTACTTC.

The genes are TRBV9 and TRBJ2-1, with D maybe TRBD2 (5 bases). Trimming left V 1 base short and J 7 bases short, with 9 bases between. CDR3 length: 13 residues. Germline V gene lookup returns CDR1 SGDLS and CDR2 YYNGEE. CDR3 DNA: TGTGCCAGCAGCGTATCGACGGGGAATGAGCAGTTCTTC. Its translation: CASSVSTGNEQFF.

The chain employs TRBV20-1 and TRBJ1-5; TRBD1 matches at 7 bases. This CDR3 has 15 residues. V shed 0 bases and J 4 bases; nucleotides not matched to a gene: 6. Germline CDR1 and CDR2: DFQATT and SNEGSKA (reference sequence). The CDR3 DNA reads TGCAGTGCTAGAGATCCGGCAGGGGGTAATCAGCCCCAGCATTTT. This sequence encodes CSARDPAGGNQPQHF.

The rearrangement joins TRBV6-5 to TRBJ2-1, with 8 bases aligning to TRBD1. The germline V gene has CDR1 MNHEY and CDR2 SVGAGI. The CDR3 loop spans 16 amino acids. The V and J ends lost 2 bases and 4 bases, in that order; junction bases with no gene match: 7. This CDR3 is CASSYEAGQVYNEQFF. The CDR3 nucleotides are TGTGCCAGCAGTTACGAGGCGGGACAGGTATACAATGAGCAGTTCTTC.

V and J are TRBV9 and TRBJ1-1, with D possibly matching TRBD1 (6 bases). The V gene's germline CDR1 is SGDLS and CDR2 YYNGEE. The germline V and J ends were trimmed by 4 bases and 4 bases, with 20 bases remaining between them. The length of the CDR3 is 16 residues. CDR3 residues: CASSPSGTPLGTEAFF. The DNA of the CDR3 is TGTGCCAGCAGCCCATCCGGGACACCTTTGGGCACTGAAGCTTTCTTT.

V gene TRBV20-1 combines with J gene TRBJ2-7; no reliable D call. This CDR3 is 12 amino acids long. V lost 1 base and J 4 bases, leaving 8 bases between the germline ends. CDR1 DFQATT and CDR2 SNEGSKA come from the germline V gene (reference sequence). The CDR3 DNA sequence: TGCAGTGCTAGAGCCCTAGTGTACGAGCAGTACTTC. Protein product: CSARALVYEQYF.

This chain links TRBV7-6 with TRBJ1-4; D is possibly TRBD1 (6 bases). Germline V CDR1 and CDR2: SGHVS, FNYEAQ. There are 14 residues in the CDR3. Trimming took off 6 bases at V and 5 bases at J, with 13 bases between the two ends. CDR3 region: CASSLKGENEKLFF. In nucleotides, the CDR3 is TGTGCCAGCAGTTTAAAGGGGGAGAATGAAAAACTGTTTTTT. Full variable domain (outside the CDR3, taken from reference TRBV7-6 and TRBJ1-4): GAGVSQSPRYKVTKRGQDVALRCDPISGHVSLYWYRQALGQGPEFLTYFNYEAQQDKSGLPNDRFSAERPEGSISTLTIQRTEQRDSAMYRCASSLKGENEKLFFGSGTQLSVL.

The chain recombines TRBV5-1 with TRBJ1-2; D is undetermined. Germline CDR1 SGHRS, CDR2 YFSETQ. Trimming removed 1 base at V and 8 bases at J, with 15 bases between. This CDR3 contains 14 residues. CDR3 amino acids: CASSLNVVYSGYTF. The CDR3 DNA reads TGCGCCAGCAGCTTGAACGTCGTGTACAGCGGCTACACCTTC.

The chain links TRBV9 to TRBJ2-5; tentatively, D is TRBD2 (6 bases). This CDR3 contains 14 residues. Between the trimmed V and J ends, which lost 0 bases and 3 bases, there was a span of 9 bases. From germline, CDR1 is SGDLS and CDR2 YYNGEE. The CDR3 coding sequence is TGTGCCAGCAGCGTAGGGGGGGAGGAAGAGACCCAGTACTTC. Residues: CASSVGGEEETQYF.

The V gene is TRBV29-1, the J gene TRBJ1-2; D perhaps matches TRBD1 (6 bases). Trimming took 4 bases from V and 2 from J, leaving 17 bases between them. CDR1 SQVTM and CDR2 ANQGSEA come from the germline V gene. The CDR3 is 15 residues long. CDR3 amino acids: CSVVGGAIANYGYTF. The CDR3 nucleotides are TGCAGCGTTGTAGGGGGGGCTATAGCGAACTATGGCTACACCTTC. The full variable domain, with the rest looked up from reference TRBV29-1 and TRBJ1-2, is SAVISQKPSRDICQRGTSLTIQCQVDSQVTMMFWYRQQPGQSLTLIATANQGSEATYESGFVIDKFPISRPNLTFSTLTVSNMSPEDSSIYLCSVVGGAIANYGYTFGSGTRLTVV.

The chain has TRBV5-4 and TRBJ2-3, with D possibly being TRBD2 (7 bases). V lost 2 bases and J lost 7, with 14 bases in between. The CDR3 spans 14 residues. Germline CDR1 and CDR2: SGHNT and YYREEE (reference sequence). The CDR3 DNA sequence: TGTGCCAGCAGCTTAGTTGGGGGGGCAAATACGCAGTATTTT. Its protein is CASSLVGGANTQYF.

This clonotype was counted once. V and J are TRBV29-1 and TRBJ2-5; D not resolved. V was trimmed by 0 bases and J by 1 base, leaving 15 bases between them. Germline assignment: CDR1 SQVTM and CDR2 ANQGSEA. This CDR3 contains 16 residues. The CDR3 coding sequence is TGCAGCGTTGAAGAGGTTTTCCTGCGCAGCCAAGAGACCCAGTACTTC. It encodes CSVEEVFLRSQETQYF.

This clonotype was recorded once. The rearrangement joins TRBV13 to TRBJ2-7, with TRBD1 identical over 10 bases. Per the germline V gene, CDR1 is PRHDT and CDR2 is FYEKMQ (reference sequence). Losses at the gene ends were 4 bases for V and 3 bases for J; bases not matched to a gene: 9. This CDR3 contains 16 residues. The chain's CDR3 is CASSSFGGQGIYEQYF. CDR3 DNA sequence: TGTGCCAGCAGCTCCTTCGGGGGACAGGGGATCTACGAGCAGTACTTC. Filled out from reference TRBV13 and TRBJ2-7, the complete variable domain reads AAGVIQSPRHLIKEKRETATLKCYPIPRHDTVYWYQQGPGQDPQFLISFYEKMQSDKGSIPDRFSAQQFSDYHSELNMSSLELGDSALYFCASSSFGGQGIYEQYFGPGTRLTVT.

CDR3 sequence reads: CASSVTGGAPEAFF. Here the CDR3 DNA reads TGTGCCAGCAGCGTCACAGGGGGCGCGCCTGAAGCTTTCTTT. J is TRBJ1-1 and V is TRBV9; 9 bases are shared with TRBD1. The germline gives CDR1 SGDLS, CDR2 YYNGEE. Unmatched junction bases numbered 5, after V lost 2 bases and J lost 6 bases. The CDR3 runs to 14 residues.

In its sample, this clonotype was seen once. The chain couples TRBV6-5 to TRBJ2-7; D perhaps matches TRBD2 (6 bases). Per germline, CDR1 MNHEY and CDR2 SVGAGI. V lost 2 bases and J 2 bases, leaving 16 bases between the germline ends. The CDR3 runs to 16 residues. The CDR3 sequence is CASSYSTGEAAYEQYF. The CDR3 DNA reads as TGTGCCAGCAGTTACAGTACGGGAGAGGCCGCCTACGAGCAGTACTTC.

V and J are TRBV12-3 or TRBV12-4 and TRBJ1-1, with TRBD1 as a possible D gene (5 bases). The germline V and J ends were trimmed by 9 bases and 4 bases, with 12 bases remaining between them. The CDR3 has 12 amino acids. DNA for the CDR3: TGTGCCAGTTCCTGGGGGAGCACTGAAGCTTTCTTT. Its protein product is CASSWGSTEAFF.